Listed here are 2 T cell receptor beta chains from one sample, sequenced in a study of T cells after yellow fever vaccination. TCRdb recomputed calls from the 5' RACE reads with MiXCR, one row per CDR3 protein. In the table there are 350,000 to 450,000 distinct CDR3 sequences, under 7.5% of which are singletons. Source: PBMCs, taken 5 days after the yellow fever booster vaccination. The receptors come from a man aged 25 to 45 who received the YFV17D yellow fever vaccine.

The table lists this clonotype with a few counts. The chain joins TRBV15 to TRBJ1-4; D gene uncertain. CDR3 size: 16 residues. Deletions cut 1 base from V and 0 bases from J, with 9 bases between. Germline V CDR1 and CDR2: LNHNV, YYDKDF (reference sequence). The CDR3 is CATSRGSRTTNEKLFF. The CDR3 region has the DNA TGTGCCACCAGCAGAGGGTCCCGGACAACTAATGAAAAACTGTTTTTT.

V gene TRBV20-1 combines with J gene TRBJ2-1, with D possibly matching TRBD2 (6 bases). V lost 4 bases, J lost 3 bases, and 13 bases lay in between. The length of the CDR3 is 14 residues. Germline V lookup: CDR1 DFQATT, CDR2 SNEGSKA (reference sequence). CDR3 loop: CSATVAGLYNEQFF. CDR3 coding DNA: TGCAGTGCTACCGTGGCGGGACTCTACAATGAGCAGTTCTTC.